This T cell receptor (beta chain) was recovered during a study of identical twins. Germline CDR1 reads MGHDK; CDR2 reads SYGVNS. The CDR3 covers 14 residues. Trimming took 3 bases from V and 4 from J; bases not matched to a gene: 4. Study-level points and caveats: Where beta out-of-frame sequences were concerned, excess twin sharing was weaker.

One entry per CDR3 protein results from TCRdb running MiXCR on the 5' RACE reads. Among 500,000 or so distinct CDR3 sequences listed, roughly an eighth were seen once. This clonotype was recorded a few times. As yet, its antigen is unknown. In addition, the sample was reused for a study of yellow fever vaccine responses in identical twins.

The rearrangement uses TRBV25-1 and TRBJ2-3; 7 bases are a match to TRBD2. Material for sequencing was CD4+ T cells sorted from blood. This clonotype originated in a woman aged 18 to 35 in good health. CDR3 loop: CASSDGLVSDTQYF. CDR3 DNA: TGTGCCAGCAGTGACGGACTAGTCTCAGATACGCAGTATTTT. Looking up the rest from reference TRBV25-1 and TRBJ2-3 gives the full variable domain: EADIYQTPRYLVIGTGKKITLECSQTMGHDKMYWYQQDPGMELHLIHYSYGVNSTEKGDLSSESTVSRIRTEHFPLTLESARPSHTSQYLCASSDGLVSDTQYFGPGTRLTVL.